This TCR beta chain was identified in a study of T cell responses to AZD1222 COVID-19 vaccine. Study conclusions and caveats: Spike as a whole was targeted by vaccine-associated CD4 TCRs, dominant at 160-218 and 743-854.

Notes on this clone: Its target is not known.

Trimming removed 8 bases from V and 0 bases from J, with 14 bases in between. This CDR3 has 15 residues. In germline, CDR1 is MDHEN, CDR2 SYDVKM. Sequencing was performed with immunoSEQ multiplex PCR; in TCRdb, only in-frame clones are kept and a portion is missing. The data hold 150,000 to 180,000 clones, with 85% to 90% observed a single time. The chain recombines TRBV28 with TRBJ1-5; tentative D call: TRBD1 (5 bases). The material sequenced was peripheral blood, taken 28 days after the second AZD1222 dose. This sequence was found in an adult who received the AZD1222 COVID-19 vaccine. For the CDR3, the DNA is TGTGCCAGCCGAGTGGGGGGGTCTAGCAATCAGCCCCAGCATTTT. Its translation is CASRVGGSSNQPQHF.